This entry lists 12 T cell receptor beta chains sequenced from one sample in a study of cytomegalovirus exposure and HLA in healthy donors. Primers included in the PCR were 60 Vbeta and 13 Jbeta primers. Produced via immunoSEQ multiplex PCR; TCRdb's table is partial and in-frame only. The profile covers approximately 93,000 clones, with roughly 79% appearing a single time and approximately 3.9% taken by the ten largest. The sample was PBMCs. The source is a woman aged 40 to 49 in good health and CMV-seronegative.

V is TRBV19 and J is TRBJ1-2, with unresolved D. Deletions cut 2 bases from V and 2 bases from J, with 9 bases between. CDR1 and CDR2 from the germline V gene are LNHDA and SQIVND (reference sequence). The CDR3 extends over 14 amino acids. CDR3 region: CASSIRSGNYGYTF. The CDR3 DNA follows: TGTGCCAGTAGTATAAGGTCCGGGAACTATGGCTACACCTTC.

The chain joins TRBV5-3 to TRBJ2-7; 9 bases agree with TRBD1. TRBV5-3 has ORF status, its function being uncertain. The V and J ends lost 4 bases and 6 bases, in that order; junction bases with no gene match: 14. The CDR3 spans 16 residues. CDR3 in DNA: TGTGCCAGAAGCCTAATTGGGACAGGGTCTTCTTGCGAGCAGTACTTC. Its protein product is CARSLIGTGSSCEQYF.

The V call is TRBV11-2, the J call TRBJ2-1, with a weak D call TRBD1 (6 bases). Trimming pared 5 bases from V and 0 bases from J, leaving 11 bases between. This CDR3 has 15 amino acids. The germline V gene encodes CDR1 SGHAT and CDR2 FQNNGV. In DNA form, the CDR3 reads TGTGCCAGCAGCCCTGGACAGTCCTCCTACAATGAGCAGTTCTTC. Encoded protein: CASSPGQSSYNEQFF.

The chain recombines TRBV19 with TRBJ1-5, with TRBD1 matching 7 bases. The germline CDR1 and CDR2 sequences are LNHDA and SQIVND (reference sequence). The CDR3 is 15 residues long. V gave up 3 bases and J gave up 2 bases; unmatched junction bases: 4. CDR3 DNA sequence: TGTGCCAGTAGTATCGGACAGGTAGGCAATCAGCCCCAGCATTTT. The encoded protein is CASSIGQVGNQPQHF.

J is TRBJ2-1 and V is TRBV5-1, with 10 bases matching TRBD2. J was trimmed by 3 bases and V by 2 bases; bases with no gene match: 2. The CDR3 is 15 amino acids. Germline V gene lookup returns CDR1 SGHRS and CDR2 YFSETQ. CDR3 in amino acids: CASSLLAGIYNEQFF. CDR3 in DNA: TGCGCCAGCAGCTTACTAGCGGGGATCTACAATGAGCAGTTCTTC.

The V gene is TRBV5-1, the J gene TRBJ2-3, with TRBD1 matching over 8 bases. The length of the CDR3 is 16 residues. The germline V gene has CDR1 SGHRS and CDR2 YFSETQ. V was pared by 3 bases and J by 5 bases, with 11 bases of the junction left unmatched. The CDR3 DNA is TGCGCCAGCAGCTCAACGACAGGGGATTGGTTAGATACGCAGTATTTT. This gives the protein CASSSTTGDWLDTQYF.

This chain joins TRBV6-5 and TRBJ1-4, with TRBD1 identical over 10 bases. Losses at the gene ends were 6 bases for V and 8 bases for J; bases not matched to a gene: 6. From germline, CDR1 is MNHEY and CDR2 SVGAGI. The CDR3 is 14 amino acids. CDR3 sequence (DNA): TGTGCCAGCAGAGACGGGACAGGGGCGGAAAAACTGTTTTTT. Translated: CASRDGTGAEKLFF.

The count of this clone is one. This sequence joins TRBV7-8 and TRBJ1-1, with TRBD1 identical over 7 bases. This CDR3 region has 14 residues. V shed 2 bases and J 4 bases; nucleotides not matched to a gene: 4. The V gene's germline CDR1 is SGHVS and CDR2 FQNEAQ. CDR3 DNA: TGTGCCAGCAGCTTAAGGGGGCCTAGCACTGAAGCTTTCTTT. Translated: CASSLRGPSTEAFF.

This chain uses TRBV7-9 with TRBJ2-2; D is unclear. V dropped 3 bases and J dropped 7 bases, with 9 bases sitting between them. Germline CDR1 SEHNR, CDR2 FQNEAQ (reference sequence). The CDR3 length is 13 residues. This CDR3 reads CASSFFQYGELFF. Here the CDR3 DNA reads TGTGCCAGCAGCTTCTTTCAGTACGGGGAGCTGTTTTTT.

As for this clone: A junction end diverges from the germline sequence, so it may reflect a read error. The chain has TRBV7-2 and TRBJ2-2; perhaps TRBD2 as D (6 bases). This CDR3 is built from 13 residues. Germline V lookup: CDR1 SGHTA, CDR2 FQGNSA. In nucleotides, the CDR3 is TGTGCCAGCAACATAGAAGGACTGACTAGTTCGGTTTTT. Translated, it gives CASNIEGLTSSVF.

The chain is built from TRBV4-3 and TRBJ1-2; D is ambiguous. V was clipped by 0 bases and J by 2 bases, with 10 bases between them. CDR3 length equals 15 residues. Germline V gene data show CDR1 as LGHNA and CDR2 as YSLEER. DNA for the CDR3: TGCGCCAGCAGCCAAGATTTTTCAGCGAACTATGGCTACACCTTC. Translating gives CASSQDFSANYGYTF.

The chain links TRBV6-1 to TRBJ1-5; 10 bases map to TRBD1. The V gene end was trimmed by 4 bases and the J gene end by 6 bases; junction bases not matched to a gene: 6. Germline CDR1 reads MNHNS; CDR2 reads SASEGT. CDR3 length: 15 residues. CDR3 sequence: CASSAPGTGVQPQHF. CDR3 bases: TGTGCCAGCAGTGCCCCCGGGACAGGGGTTCAGCCCCAGCATTTT.